In its sample, the clone carrying this TCR beta chain was seen once. This entry is derived from a study of blood T cell repertoires in COVID-19. For the study at large: Sample material is recorded as cDNA or gDNA derived from T cells, B-cell-depleted T cells, or PBMCs.

Libraries were prepared by immunoSEQ multiplex PCR; TCRdb keeps only in-frame clonotypes and omits some of them. The sample lists some 240,000 clones, over 70% seen once, with more than 8.5% in the top ten. The sample was peripheral blood. This receptor was taken from a woman in her seventies with COVID-19, enrolled during active disease.

Written as DNA, the CDR3 is TGTGCCAGCAGCACGGGACACACGAACAATGAGCAGTTCTTC. This translates into CASSTGHTNNEQFF. This chain joins TRBV4-2 and TRBJ2-1, with TRBD1 as a possible D gene (6 bases). V was pared by 5 bases and J by 5 bases, with 13 bases between. Germline V gives CDR1 LGHNA, CDR2 YNFKEQ. The CDR3 contains 14 residues.